Listed below are T cell receptor beta chains from one sample, sequenced in a study of stem cell transplantation in POMP-related autoinflammatory disease. Sequenced by immunoSEQ multiplex PCR; TCRdb stores in-frame clones only, minus some. The sample records some 68,000 clones, approximately 90% being singletons. The sample consisted of CD4+ T cells from PBMCs, taken after stem cell transplantation. The receptors here all came from a human patient with POMP-related autoinflammation and immune dysregulation (PRAID). A share of the T cells may be of graft donor origin. The CDR3 runs from the conserved cysteine through the conserved F or W. A D gene is named only where the DNA matches it firmly. Not every row has a clone size; where given, it reads once, few, many or a size class.

TRBV29-1	NA	TRBD2	TRBJ2-1	TGCAGCGTTCGGGAGGGGCCACAGTTCTTC	CSVREGPQFF
TRBV3-1/TRBV3-2	NA	NA	TRBJ1-1	TGTGCCAGCAGCCAAGATCTGACGGGGCTCGGAGCTTTCTTT	CASSQDLTGLGAFF
TRBV3-1/TRBV3-2	NA	TRBD1	TRBJ2-4	TGTGCCAGCAGCCCCGGCATTTACAGGGGGCCCAAAAACATTCAGTACTTC	CASSPGIYRGPKNIQYF
TRBV5-1	few	NA	TRBJ1-5	TGCGCCAGCAGCTCGGAGGGCAGGCAAAATCAGCCCCAGCATTTT	CASSSEGRQNQPQHF
TRBV10-3	NA	NA	TRBJ2-3	TGTGCCATCAGTGCCTGGGACCTCACAGATACGCAGTATTTT	CAISAWDLTDTQYF
TRBV6-2/TRBV6-3	NA	NA	TRBJ1-5	TGTGCCAGCAGTTACCTACGACAGGGCAATCAGCCCCAGCATTTT	CASSYLRQGNQPQHF
TRBV6-5	NA	NA	TRBJ2-1	TGTGCCAGCAGCGACGGTTACAATGAGCAGTTCTTC	CASSDGYNEQFF
TRBV7-8	NA	TRBD1	TRBJ1-2	TGTGCCACCTGGGGACAGAACTATGGCTACACCTTC	CATWGQNYGYTF
TRBV6-1	few	NA	TRBJ2-5	TGTGCCAGCAGTGAGCTGGCTTCTCCCCAGTACTTC	CASSELASPQYF
TRBV2	NA	NA	TRBJ2-3	TGTGCCAGCCGGCGCGGCGCCGCAGATACGCAGTATTTT	CASRRGAADTQYF
TRBV10-3	NA	TRBD2	TRBJ2-3	TGTGCCATCAGTGGTCGACTAGCGGGAAGCACAGATACGCAGTATTTT	CAISGRLAGSTDTQYF
TRBV30	NA	NA	TRBJ1-2	TGTGCCTGGACCATACAGGCTGGGTATGGCTACACCTTC	CAWTIQAGYGYTF
TRBV27	NA	NA	TRBJ2-7	TGTGCCAGCAGTACCCAGGGGTACAGGACCTACGAGCAGTACTTC	CASSTQGYRTYEQYF
TRBV6-5	NA	TRBD1	TRBJ1-6	TGTGCCAGCAGTAGGACAGGGGGCGCTTCACCCCTCCACTTT	CASSRTGGASPLHF
TRBV5-5	NA	TRBD2	TRBJ2-2	TGTGCCAGCAGCTTGGTACTAGCGGGAGAGCTCTCGAACACCGGGGAGCTGTTTTTT	CASSLVLAGELSNTGELFF
TRBV9	NA	TRBD2	TRBJ2-3	TGTGCCAGCAGCCCAGGACTAGCGGGAAACACAGATACGCAGTATTTT	CASSPGLAGNTDTQYF
TRBV27	NA	TRBD1	TRBJ1-2	TGTGCCAGCACTTCCCTCCCAGGGGGCTTATATGGCTACACCTTC	CASTSLPGGLYGYTF
TRBV29-1	NA	NA	TRBJ2-2	TGCAGCGTTGAAGATCGGGGGACGAACACCGGGGAGCTGTTTTTT	CSVEDRGTNTGELFF
TRBV5-1	NA	NA	TRBJ2-5	TGCGCCAGCAGCTTGGATCGCGGGACCCAGTACTTC	CASSLDRGTQYF
TRBV5-1	NA	TRBD1	TRBJ1-2	TGCGCCAGCAGCTCCAGGGGGCTCGATGGCTACACCTTC	CASSSRGLDGYTF
TRBV4-1	NA	TRBD1	TRBJ2-5	TGCGCCAGCAGCCCGGGGACAGTCCAAGAGACCCAGTACTTC	CASSPGTVQETQYF
TRBV7-2	NA	TRBD1	TRBJ1-5	TGTGCCAGCAGCTTAGCTTTAACAGGGGATCAGCCCCAGCATTTT	CASSLALTGDQPQHF
TRBV4-1	NA	NA	TRBJ1-4	TGCGCCAGCAGCCATTTTGAAAATAATGAAAAACTGTTTTTT	CASSHFENNEKLFF
TRBV28	NA	NA	TRBJ2-2	TGTGCCAGCAGTTTAGGGGCAGGGTCGGCCGGGGAGCTGTTTTTT	CASSLGAGSAGELFF
TRBV2	NA	TRBD1	TRBJ1-5	TGTGCCAGCAGTTCTGACAGGGAAGATCAGCCCCAGCATTTT	CASSSDREDQPQHF
TRBV24-1	NA	NA	TRBJ2-2	TGTGCCACCAGTGAGAAGGTTACCGGGGAGCTGTTTTTT	CATSEKVTGELFF
TRBV19	NA	NA	TRBJ2-1	TGTGCCAGTAGTGGGAATCGGGACAATGAGCAGTTCTTC	CASSGNRDNEQFF
TRBV10-3	NA	NA	TRBJ2-1	TGTGCCATCAGTGAGTCGAGGGATAATGAGCAGTTCTTC	CAISESRDNEQFF